This T cell receptor beta chain was identified in a study of OX40 agonist ivuxolimab in advanced cancers. Turning to the study itself: Patient treatment consisted of intravenous ivuxolimab administration every 2 weeks at 0.01 to 10 mg/kg. Past anti-PD-1, anti-PD-L1 or anti-CTLA-4 therapy was accepted, and approximately 40% had received some.

Sequencing used immunoSEQ multiplex PCR; TCRdb keeps in-frame clones, though not all of them. The data show several thousand clones, with roughly 90% seen just once and roughly 10% held by the top ten. This clone was found a few times. CDR3 length equals 14 residues. The germline gives CDR1 SEHNR, CDR2 FQNEAQ (reference sequence). The ends lost 2 bases at V and 3 bases at J; junction bases unmatched: 3. The sequences come from CD4+ or CD8+ T cells sorted from blood, collected in a trial of the OX40 agonist ivuxolimab. The sequence came from an adult with an advanced solid tumor such as melanoma, head and neck, liver or kidney cancer. V is TRBV7-9 and J is TRBJ2-7; TRBD1 agrees at 8 bases. The CDR3 region is CASSLPQGDYEQYF. CDR3 bases: TGTGCCAGCAGCTTACCACAGGGGGACTACGAGCAGTACTTC.